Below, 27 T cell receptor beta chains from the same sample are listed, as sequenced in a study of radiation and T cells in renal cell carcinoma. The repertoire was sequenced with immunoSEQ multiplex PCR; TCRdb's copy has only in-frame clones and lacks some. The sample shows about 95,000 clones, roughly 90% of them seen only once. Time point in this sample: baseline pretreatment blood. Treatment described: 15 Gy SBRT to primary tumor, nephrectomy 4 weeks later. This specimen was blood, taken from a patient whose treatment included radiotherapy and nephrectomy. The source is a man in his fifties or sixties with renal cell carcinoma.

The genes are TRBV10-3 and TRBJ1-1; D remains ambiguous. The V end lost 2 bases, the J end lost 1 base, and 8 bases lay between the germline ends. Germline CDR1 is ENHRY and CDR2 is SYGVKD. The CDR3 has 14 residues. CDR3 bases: TGTGCCATCAGTGAGGGGGAGGAGAACACTGAAGCTTTCTTT. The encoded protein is CAISEGEENTEAFF.

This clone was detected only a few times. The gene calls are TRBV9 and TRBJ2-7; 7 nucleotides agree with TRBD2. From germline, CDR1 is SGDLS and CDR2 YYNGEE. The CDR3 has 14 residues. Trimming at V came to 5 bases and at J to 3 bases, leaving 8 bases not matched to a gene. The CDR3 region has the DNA TGTGCCAGCAGTACTAGCGCAGTAGACTACGAGCAGTACTTC. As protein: CASSTSAVDYEQYF.

Here the CDR3 DNA reads TGTGCCGGGGAACAAGCGAATAGCGAAAAACTGTTTTTT. Protein product: CAGEQANSEKLFF. The rearrangement uses TRBV6-7 and TRBJ1-4; no definite D call. TRBV6-7 is an open reading frame whose function is uncertain. This CDR3 contains 13 residues. Trimming shortened V by 11 bases and J by 8 bases, and 18 bases separated the two germline ends.

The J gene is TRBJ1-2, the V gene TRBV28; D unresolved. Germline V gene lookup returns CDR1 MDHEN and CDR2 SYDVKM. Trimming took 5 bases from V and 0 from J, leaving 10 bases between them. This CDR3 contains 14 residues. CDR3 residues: CASSPVYANYGYTF. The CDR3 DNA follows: TGTGCCAGCAGTCCTGTGTATGCTAACTATGGCTACACCTTC.

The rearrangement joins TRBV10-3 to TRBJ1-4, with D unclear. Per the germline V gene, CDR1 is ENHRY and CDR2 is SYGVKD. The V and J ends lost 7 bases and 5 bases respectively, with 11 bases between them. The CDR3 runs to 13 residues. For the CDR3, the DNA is TGTGCCATCAACACGGGGAGCAATGAAAAACTGTTTTTT. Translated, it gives CAINTGSNEKLFF.

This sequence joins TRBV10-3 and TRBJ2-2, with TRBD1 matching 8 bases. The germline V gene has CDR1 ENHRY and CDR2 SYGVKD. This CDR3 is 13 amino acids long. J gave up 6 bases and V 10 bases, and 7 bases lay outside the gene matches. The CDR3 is CATRQGMAGELFF. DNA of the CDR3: TGTGCCACACGACAGGGGATGGCCGGGGAGCTGTTTTTT.

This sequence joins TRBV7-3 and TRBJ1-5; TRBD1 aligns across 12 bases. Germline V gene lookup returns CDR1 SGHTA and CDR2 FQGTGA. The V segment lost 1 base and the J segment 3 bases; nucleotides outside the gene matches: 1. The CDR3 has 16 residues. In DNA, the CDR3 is TGTGCCAGCAGCTTAAGGGACAGGGGGCTCAATCAGCCCCAGCATTTT. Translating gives CASSLRDRGLNQPQHF.

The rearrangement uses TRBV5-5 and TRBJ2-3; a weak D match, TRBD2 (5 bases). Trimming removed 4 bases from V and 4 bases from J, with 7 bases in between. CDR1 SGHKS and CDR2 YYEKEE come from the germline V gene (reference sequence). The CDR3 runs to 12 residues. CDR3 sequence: CASSPGADTQYF. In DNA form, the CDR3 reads TGTGCCAGCAGCCCCGGGGCAGATACGCAGTATTTT.

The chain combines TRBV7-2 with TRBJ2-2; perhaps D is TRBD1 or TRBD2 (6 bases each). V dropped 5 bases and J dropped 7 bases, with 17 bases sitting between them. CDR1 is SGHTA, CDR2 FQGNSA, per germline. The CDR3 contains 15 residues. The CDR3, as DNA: TGTGCCAGCAGCAAGACGGGGGCGCGAGACGGGGAGCTGTTTTTT. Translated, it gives CASSKTGARDGELFF.

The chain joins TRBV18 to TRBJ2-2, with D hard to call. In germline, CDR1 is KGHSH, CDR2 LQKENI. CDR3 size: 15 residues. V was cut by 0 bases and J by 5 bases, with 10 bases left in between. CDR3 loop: CASSPPIGGTGELFF. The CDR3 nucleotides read TGTGCCAGCTCACCACCTATAGGTGGAACCGGGGAGCTGTTTTTT.

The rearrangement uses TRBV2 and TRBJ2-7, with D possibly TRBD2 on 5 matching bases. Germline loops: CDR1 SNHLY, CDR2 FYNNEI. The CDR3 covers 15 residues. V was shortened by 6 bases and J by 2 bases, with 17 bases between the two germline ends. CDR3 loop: CASRDLVAKPYEQYF. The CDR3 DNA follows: TGTGCCAGCAGGGACCTCGTAGCGAAACCCTACGAGCAGTACTTC.

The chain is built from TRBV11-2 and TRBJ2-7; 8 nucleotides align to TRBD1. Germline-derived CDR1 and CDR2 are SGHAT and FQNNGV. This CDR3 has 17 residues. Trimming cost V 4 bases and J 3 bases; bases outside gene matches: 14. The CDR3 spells CASSSMLDPGGGYEQYF. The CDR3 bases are TGTGCCAGCAGCTCGATGCTTGACCCAGGGGGCGGCTACGAGCAGTACTTC. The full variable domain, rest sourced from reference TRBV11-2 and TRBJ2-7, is EAGVAQSPRYKIIEKRQSVAFWCNPISGHATLYWYQQILGQGPKLLIQFQNNGVVDDSQLPKDRFSAERLKGVDSTLKIQPAKLEDSAVYLCASSSMLDPGGGYEQYFGPGTRLTVT.

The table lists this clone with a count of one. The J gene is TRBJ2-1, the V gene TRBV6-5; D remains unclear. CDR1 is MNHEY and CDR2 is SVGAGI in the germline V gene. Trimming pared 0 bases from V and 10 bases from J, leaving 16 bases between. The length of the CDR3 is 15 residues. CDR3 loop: CASSYSFLNNGEQFF. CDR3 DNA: TGTGCCAGCAGTTACTCTTTTCTGAATAATGGCGAGCAGTTCTTC.

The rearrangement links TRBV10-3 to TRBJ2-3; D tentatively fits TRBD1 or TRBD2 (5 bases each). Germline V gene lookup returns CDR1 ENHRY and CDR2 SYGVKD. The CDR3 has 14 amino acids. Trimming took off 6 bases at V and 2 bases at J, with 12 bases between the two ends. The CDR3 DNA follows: TGTGCCATCAGAACCAGGGAGCACACAGATACGCAGTATTTT. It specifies CAIRTREHTDTQYF.

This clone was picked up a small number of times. The CDR3 here is CASGDSTGNTIYF. CDR3 in DNA: TGTGCCTCCGGGGATTCCACTGGAAACACCATATATTTT. The chain recombines TRBV19 with TRBJ1-3; D unresolved. V lost 11 bases and J 2 bases, leaving 13 bases between the germline ends. The CDR3 spans 13 residues. Germline loops: CDR1 LNHDA, CDR2 SQIVND (reference sequence).

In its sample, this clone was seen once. CDR3 bases: TGTGCCAGAAGGGAGAACACCGGGGAGCTGTTTTTT. Protein: CARRENTGELFF. The V call is TRBV6-1, the J call TRBJ2-2; D not certain. The CDR3 has 12 amino acids. The V gene's germline CDR1 is MNHNS and CDR2 SASEGT. The V and J ends lost 9 bases and 1 base respectively, with 6 bases between them.

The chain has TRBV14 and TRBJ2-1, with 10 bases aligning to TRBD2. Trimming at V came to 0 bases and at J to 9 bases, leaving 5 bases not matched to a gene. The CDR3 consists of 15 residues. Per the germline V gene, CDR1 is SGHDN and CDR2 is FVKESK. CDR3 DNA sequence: TGTGCCAGCAGCCAAGATTTCAGCGGGAGGGTTGAGCAGTTCTTC. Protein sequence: CASSQDFSGRVEQFF.

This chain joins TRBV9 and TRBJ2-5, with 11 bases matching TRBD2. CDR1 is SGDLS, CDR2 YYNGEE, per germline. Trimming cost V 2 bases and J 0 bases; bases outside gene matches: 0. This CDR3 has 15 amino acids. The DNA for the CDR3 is TGTGCCAGCAGCGTGGGACTAGCGGACCAAGAGACCCAGTACTTC. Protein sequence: CASSVGLADQETQYF. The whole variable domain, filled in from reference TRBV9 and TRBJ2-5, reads DSGVTQTPKHLITATGQRVTLRCSPRSGDLSVYWYQQSLDQGLQFLIQYYNGEERAKGNILERFSAQQFPDLHSELNLSSLELGDSALYFCASSVGLADQETQYFGPGTRLLVL.

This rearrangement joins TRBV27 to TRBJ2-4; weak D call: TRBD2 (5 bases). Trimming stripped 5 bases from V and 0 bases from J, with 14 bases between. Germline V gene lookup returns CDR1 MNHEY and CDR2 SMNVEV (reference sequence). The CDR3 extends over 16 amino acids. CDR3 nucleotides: TGTGCCAGCAGTCCCGTTTATGGACTAGCCAAAAACATTCAGTACTTC. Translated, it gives CASSPVYGLAKNIQYF.

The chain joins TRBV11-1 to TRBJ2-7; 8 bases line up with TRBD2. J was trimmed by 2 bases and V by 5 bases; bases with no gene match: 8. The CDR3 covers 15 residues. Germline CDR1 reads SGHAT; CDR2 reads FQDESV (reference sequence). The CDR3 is CASSPSRGGAYEQYF. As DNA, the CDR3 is TGTGCCAGCAGCCCGAGCCGGGGGGGAGCCTACGAGCAGTACTTC. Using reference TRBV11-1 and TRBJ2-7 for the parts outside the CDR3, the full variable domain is EAEVAQSPRYKITEKSQAVAFWCDPISGHATLYWYRQILGQGPELLVQFQDESVVDDSQLPKDRFSAERLKGVDSTLKIQPAELGDSAMYLCASSPSRGGAYEQYFGPGTRLTVT.

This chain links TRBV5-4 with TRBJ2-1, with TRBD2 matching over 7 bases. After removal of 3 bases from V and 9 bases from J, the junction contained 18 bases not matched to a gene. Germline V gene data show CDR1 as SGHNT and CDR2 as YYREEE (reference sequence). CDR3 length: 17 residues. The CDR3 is CASSYPMGGLTVREQFF. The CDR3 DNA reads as TGTGCCAGCAGCTACCCTATGGGGGGACTAACGGTCCGTGAGCAGTTCTTC.

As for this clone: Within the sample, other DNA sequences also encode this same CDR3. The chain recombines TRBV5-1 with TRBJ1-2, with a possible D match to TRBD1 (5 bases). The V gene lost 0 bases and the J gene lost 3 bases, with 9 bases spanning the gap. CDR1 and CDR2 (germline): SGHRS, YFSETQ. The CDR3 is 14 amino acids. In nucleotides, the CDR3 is TGCGCCAGCAGCTTGGGGCCGGGGGACTATGGCTACACCTTC. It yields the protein CASSLGPGDYGYTF.

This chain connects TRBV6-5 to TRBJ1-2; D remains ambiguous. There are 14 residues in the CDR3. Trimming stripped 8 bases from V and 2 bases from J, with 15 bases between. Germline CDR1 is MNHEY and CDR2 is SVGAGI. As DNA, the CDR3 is TGTGCCAGCGGAGGAAACCTATTAAACTATGGCTACACCTTC. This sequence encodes CASGGNLLNYGYTF.

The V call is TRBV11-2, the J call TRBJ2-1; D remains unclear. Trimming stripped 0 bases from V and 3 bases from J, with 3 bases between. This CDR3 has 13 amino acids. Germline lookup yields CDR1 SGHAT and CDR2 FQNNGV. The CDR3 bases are TGTGCCAGCAGCTTAGACGGCTACAATGAGCAGTTCTTC. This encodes CASSLDGYNEQFF.

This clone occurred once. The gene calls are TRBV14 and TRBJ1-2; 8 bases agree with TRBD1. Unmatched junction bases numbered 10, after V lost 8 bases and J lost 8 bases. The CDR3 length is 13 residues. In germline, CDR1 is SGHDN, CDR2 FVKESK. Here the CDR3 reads CASSRQGNGGYTF. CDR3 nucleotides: TGTGCCAGCTCCCGACAGGGGAATGGCGGCTACACCTTC.

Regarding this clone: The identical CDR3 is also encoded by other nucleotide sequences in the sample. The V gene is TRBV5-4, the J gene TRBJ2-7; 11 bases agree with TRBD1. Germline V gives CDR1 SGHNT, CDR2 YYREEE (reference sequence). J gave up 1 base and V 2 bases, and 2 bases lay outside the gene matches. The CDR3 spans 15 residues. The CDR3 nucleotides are TGTGCCAGCAGCTTCGGGACAGGGGGGTCCTACGAGCAGTACTTC. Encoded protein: CASSFGTGGSYEQYF.

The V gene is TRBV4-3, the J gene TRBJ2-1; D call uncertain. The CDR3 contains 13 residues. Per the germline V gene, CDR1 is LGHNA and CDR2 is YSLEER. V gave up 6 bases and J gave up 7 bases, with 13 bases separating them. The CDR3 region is CASSHGLGNEQFF. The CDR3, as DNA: TGCGCCAGCAGTCACGGGCTAGGGAATGAGCAGTTCTTC.